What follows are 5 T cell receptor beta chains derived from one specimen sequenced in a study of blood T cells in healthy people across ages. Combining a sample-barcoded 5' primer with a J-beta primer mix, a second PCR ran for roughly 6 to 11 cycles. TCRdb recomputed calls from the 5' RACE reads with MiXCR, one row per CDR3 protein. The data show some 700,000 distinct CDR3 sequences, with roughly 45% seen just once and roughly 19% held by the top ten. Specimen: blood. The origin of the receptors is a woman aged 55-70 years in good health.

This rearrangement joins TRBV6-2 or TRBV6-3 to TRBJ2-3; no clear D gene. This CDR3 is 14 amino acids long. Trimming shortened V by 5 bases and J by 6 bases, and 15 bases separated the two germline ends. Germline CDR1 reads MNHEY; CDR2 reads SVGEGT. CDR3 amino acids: CASSMTGVPDTQYF. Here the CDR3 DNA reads TGTGCCAGCAGTATGACTGGAGTACCTGATACGCAGTATTTT.

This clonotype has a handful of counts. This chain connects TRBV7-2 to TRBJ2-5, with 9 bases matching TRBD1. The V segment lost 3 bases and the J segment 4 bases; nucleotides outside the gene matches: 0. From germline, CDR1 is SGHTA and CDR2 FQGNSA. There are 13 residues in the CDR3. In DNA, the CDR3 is TGTGCCAGCAGCTTGACAGGGGGAGAGACCCAGTACTTC. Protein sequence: CASSLTGGETQYF.

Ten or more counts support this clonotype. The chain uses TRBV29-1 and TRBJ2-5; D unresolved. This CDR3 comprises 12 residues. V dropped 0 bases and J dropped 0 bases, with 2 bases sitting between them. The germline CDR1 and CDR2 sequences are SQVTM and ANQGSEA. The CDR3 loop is CSVEDHQETQYF. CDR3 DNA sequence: TGCAGCGTTGAAGATCACCAAGAGACCCAGTACTTC.

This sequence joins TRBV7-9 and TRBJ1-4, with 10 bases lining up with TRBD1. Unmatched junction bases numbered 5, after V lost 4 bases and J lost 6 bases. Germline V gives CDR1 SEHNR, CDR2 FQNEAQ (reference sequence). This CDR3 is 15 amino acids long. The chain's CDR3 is CASSSMGTGDEKLFF. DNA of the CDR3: TGTGCCAGCAGCTCGATGGGGACAGGGGATGAAAAACTGTTTTTT.

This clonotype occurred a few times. DNA of the CDR3: TGTGCCAGCAGGTCTAGCGGGGGGCCGGTCGAGACCCAGTACTTC. It translates to CASRSSGGPVETQYF. The chain carries TRBV6-2 or TRBV6-3 and TRBJ2-5; 11 bases line up with TRBD2. Trimming removed 6 bases from V and 5 bases from J; junction bases left unmatched: 8. The CDR3 is made up of 15 amino acids. The V gene's germline CDR1 is MNHEY and CDR2 SVGEGT.